The source of this TCR beta chain is a study of glioma-infiltrating T cells. The study, taken as a whole, reports: Very few CDR3 sequences were shared between tissue and blood.

Germline V gene sequence: CDR1 LGHDT, CDR2 YNNKEL (reference sequence). There are 15 residues in the CDR3. Amplification of TCR alpha and beta CDR3 regions from RNA used iRepertoire nested multiplex PCR. Tissue mRNA or PBMC total RNA, about 85-400 ng, went into one-step reverse transcription and amplification. TCRdb analysed the multiplex PCR reads with MiXCR anew, one entry per CDR3 protein. The profile shows fewer than 200,000 distinct CDR3 sequences, 32% of them singletons. About this clonotype: Antigen specificity is unknown. This may come from a read error, since a much larger clone is one base off.

The receptor was isolated from a human donor with low-grade glioma or glioblastoma, undergoing nonglioma brain surgery, or in good health (not recorded which). The chain recombines TRBV3-1 with TRBJ1-4; D not resolved. The sample was glioma tissue, nonneoplastic brain tissue, or PBMCs (not recorded which). The CDR3 DNA reads TGTGCCAGCAGCTTAGGTCGTGCAACTAATGAAAAACTGTCTTTT. It is translated as CASSLGRATNEKLSF.